One and the same sample provided the 9 T cell receptor beta chains below, sequenced in a study of T-cell reconstitution after alpha-beta-depleted transplantation in children. Library preparation (for TCRbeta) was performed with unique molecular identifiers. TCRdb called the PCR reads again in MiXCR, with one record for every CDR3 protein. The sample includes 500,000 or so distinct CDR3 sequences, 32% of them seen just once. The starting material was PBMCs from the stem cell graft donor, obtained from the stem cell graft. The source of these receptors is a human donor who donated a stem cell graft to a child with aplastic anemia.

The chain carries TRBV5-1 and TRBJ2-7; D possibly corresponds to TRBD1 (5 bases). V was trimmed by 1 base and J by 6 bases, leaving 11 bases between them. Germline CDR1 SGHRS, CDR2 YFSETQ. The CDR3 runs to 13 residues. CDR3 residues: CASSLLPDSEQYV. For the CDR3, the DNA is TGCGCCAGCAGCTTGCTCCCAGACAGCGAGCAGTACGTC.

The genes are TRBV5-5 and TRBJ1-2, with D possibly TRBD1 on 6 matching bases. From germline, CDR1 is SGHKS and CDR2 YYEKEE (reference sequence). This CDR3 comprises 16 residues. V was shortened by 4 bases and J by 4 bases, with 20 bases between the two germline ends. The CDR3 loop reads CASSTGGRGFGYGYTF. Here the CDR3 DNA reads TGTGCCAGCAGCACGGGTGGGAGGGGGTTCGGCTATGGCTACACCTTC.

This clonotype was seen only a few times. V usage is TRBV10-2 and J usage is TRBJ2-5; the match to TRBD2 covers 9 bases. Germline CDR1 and CDR2: WSHSY and SAAADI. J was trimmed by 4 bases and V by 11 bases; bases with no gene match: 5. The CDR3 totals 12 residues. The CDR3 spells CAASAGGETQYF. Written as DNA, the CDR3 is TGCGCCGCCTCAGCGGGGGGAGAGACCCAGTACTTC.

This clonotype was observed a few times. V is TRBV6-1 and J is TRBJ1-2; TRBD1 might be the D (6 bases). The CDR3 is 15 amino acids. Between the trimmed V and J ends, which lost 6 bases and 7 bases, there was a span of 21 bases. Germline V gives CDR1 MNHNS, CDR2 SASEGT. The CDR3 loop reads CASSVQGSVRVGYTF. The CDR3 DNA reads as TGTGCCAGCAGCGTTCAGGGGAGTGTTCGGGTTGGCTACACCTTC.

V usage is TRBV20-1 and J usage is TRBJ1-2; 9 nucleotides match TRBD1. CDR1 and CDR2 (germline): DFQATT, SNEGSKA (reference sequence). The CDR3 extends over 13 amino acids. CDR3 residues: CRGTGSITYGYTF. The CDR3 DNA reads as TGCAGGGGGACAGGGAGTATTACCTATGGCTACACCTTC.

The chain couples TRBV18 to TRBJ2-3, with D perhaps matching TRBD1 (5 bases). V was trimmed by 0 bases and J by 5 bases, leaving 15 bases between them. The CDR3 is made up of 16 amino acids. The germline V gene has CDR1 KGHSH and CDR2 LQKENI. As DNA, the CDR3 is TGTGCCAGCTCACCACCGGTAGGGGCCTTGGTAGATACGCAGTATTTT. Protein sequence: CASSPPVGALVDTQYF. The complete variable domain, with remaining parts taken from reference TRBV18 and TRBJ2-3, reads NAGVMQNPRHLVRRRGQEARLRCSPMKGHSHVYWYRQLPEEGLKFMVYLQKENIIDESGMPKERFSAEFPKEGPSILRIQQVVRGDSAAYFCASSPPVGALVDTQYFGPGTRLTVL.

This clonotype was recorded a few times. The V call is TRBV2, the J call TRBJ2-1; D is unresolved. V lost 4 bases and J lost 7, with 11 bases in between. The germline V gene has CDR1 SNHLY and CDR2 FYNNEI. The CDR3 runs to 13 residues. The CDR3 region has the DNA TGTGCCAGCAGTGTAGTTGTTAAGAATGAGCAGTTCTTC. Translating it yields CASSVVVKNEQFF.

The rearrangement uses TRBV27 and TRBJ2-3; D not certain. V dropped 4 bases and J dropped 4 bases, with 18 bases sitting between them. Germline-derived CDR1 and CDR2 are MNHEY and SMNVEV (reference sequence). This CDR3 contains 16 residues. CDR3: CASSYRMDGVPDTQYF. Here the CDR3 DNA reads TGTGCCAGCAGTTATCGGATGGATGGGGTTCCAGATACGCAGTATTTT.

The V and J genes are TRBV4-1 and TRBJ2-5; no firm D call. CDR3 size: 15 residues. The V and J ends lost 2 bases and 4 bases respectively, with 14 bases between them. Germline V gene data show CDR1 as MGHRA and CDR2 as YSYEKL. The CDR3 is CASSQPRPVGETQYF. In DNA, the CDR3 is TGCGCCAGCAGCCAACCTAGACCGGTAGGAGAGACCCAGTACTTC.